The 7 T cell receptor beta chains presented below share a single source sample, sequenced in a study of Ad26.COV2.S vaccination and SARS-CoV-2 variants. Here immunoSEQ multiplex PCR was the method, and the copy in TCRdb shows in-frame clones only, minus some. Among around 320,000 clones listed, roughly 84% were seen once. Treatment here: 15 to 20 received Ad26.COV2.S at low or high dose, single or two shots; about 5 received placebo; per-sample allocation not given. Samples were taken on day 63 after the first vaccine or placebo injection. Sequencing was performed on peripheral blood, taken in a trial of Ad26.COV2.S vaccine versus placebo. The receptor set was obtained from a person aged 18-65 years who received the Ad26.COV2.S COVID-19 vaccine or a placebo.

J is TRBJ1-5 and V is TRBV12-5, with 8 positions matching TRBD1. The CDR3 covers 19 residues. V was pared by 2 bases and J by 0 bases, with 12 bases of the junction left unmatched. Germline-derived CDR1 and CDR2 are LGHNT and FRNRAP. CDR3 bases: TGTGCTAGTGGTTTGACTCGACAGGGGCCAACCGATAGCAATCAGCCCCAGCATTTT. Its protein product is CASGLTRQGPTDSNQPQHF.

This chain links TRBV2 with TRBJ2-3; 10 positions match TRBD2. The germline V gene encodes CDR1 SNHLY and CDR2 FYNNEI. The CDR3 runs to 14 residues. V lost 6 bases, J lost 2 bases, and 2 bases stayed unmatched. The CDR3 protein is CASRLAGDTDTQYF. CDR3 nucleotides: TGTGCCAGCAGGCTAGCGGGGGACACAGATACGCAGTATTTT.

The chain combines TRBV10-3 with TRBJ2-1, with TRBD2 matching 13 bases. Unmatched junction bases numbered 5, after V lost 7 bases and J lost 5 bases. CDR3 length: 15 residues. CDR1 is ENHRY and CDR2 is SYGVKD in the germline V gene. CDR3 bases: TGTGCCATCAAAGAAGGACTAGCGGGAGACAATGAGCAGTTCTTC. It codes for CAIKEGLAGDNEQFF.

J is TRBJ1-5 and V is TRBV6-2 or TRBV6-3, with 9 bases matching TRBD1. Germline V gene data show CDR1 as MNHEY and CDR2 as SVGEGT. V gave up 5 bases and J gave up 0 bases; unmatched junction bases: 5. This CDR3 has 16 residues. CDR3 DNA: TGTGCCAGCAGTCTCGACAGGGGGTTTAGCAATCAGCCCCAGCATTTT. Residues: CASSLDRGFSNQPQHF.

The V gene is TRBV11-2, the J gene TRBJ2-2; D possibly corresponds to TRBD1 (5 bases). This CDR3 spans 18 amino acids. V was clipped by 8 bases and J by 0 bases, with 22 bases between them. Per the germline V gene, CDR1 is SGHAT and CDR2 is FQNNGV. The CDR3: CASQGRDSLWTNTGELFF. In DNA, the CDR3 is TGTGCCAGCCAAGGACGCGACAGTTTGTGGACGAACACCGGGGAGCTGTTTTTT.

This chain joins TRBV4-1 and TRBJ1-1, with unresolved D. V shed 4 bases and J shed 3 bases, with 15 bases lying between them. The CDR3 is 15 amino acids. Germline V gives CDR1 MGHRA, CDR2 YSYEKL. The DNA for the CDR3 is TGCGCCAGCAGCCCCGGGTTTGGCCCTCACACTGAAGCTTTCTTT. It encodes CASSPGFGPHTEAFF.

The chain recombines TRBV15 with TRBJ1-2; D may be TRBD1 (5 bases). The germline V gene has CDR1 LNHNV and CDR2 YYDKDF (reference sequence). Trimming pared 5 bases from V and 3 bases from J, leaving 16 bases between. The length of the CDR3 is 15 residues. This CDR3 is CATSWQTERYYGYTF. CDR3 sequence (DNA): TGTGCCACCAGCTGGCAGACAGAGCGATACTATGGCTACACCTTC.